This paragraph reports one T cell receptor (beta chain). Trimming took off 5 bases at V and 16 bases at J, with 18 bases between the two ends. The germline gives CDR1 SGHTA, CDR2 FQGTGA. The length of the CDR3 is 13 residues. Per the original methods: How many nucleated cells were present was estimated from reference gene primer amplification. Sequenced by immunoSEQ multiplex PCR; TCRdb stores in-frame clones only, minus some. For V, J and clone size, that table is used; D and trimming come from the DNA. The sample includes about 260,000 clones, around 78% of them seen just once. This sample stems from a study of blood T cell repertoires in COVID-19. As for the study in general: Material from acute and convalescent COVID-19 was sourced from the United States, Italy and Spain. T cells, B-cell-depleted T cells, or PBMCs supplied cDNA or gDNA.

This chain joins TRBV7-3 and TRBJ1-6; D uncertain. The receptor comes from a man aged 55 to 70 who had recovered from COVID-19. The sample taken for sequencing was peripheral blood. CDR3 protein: CASSATGFGLLHF. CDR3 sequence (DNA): TGTGCCAGCAGCGCGACCGGGTTCGGTTTACTCCACTTT.